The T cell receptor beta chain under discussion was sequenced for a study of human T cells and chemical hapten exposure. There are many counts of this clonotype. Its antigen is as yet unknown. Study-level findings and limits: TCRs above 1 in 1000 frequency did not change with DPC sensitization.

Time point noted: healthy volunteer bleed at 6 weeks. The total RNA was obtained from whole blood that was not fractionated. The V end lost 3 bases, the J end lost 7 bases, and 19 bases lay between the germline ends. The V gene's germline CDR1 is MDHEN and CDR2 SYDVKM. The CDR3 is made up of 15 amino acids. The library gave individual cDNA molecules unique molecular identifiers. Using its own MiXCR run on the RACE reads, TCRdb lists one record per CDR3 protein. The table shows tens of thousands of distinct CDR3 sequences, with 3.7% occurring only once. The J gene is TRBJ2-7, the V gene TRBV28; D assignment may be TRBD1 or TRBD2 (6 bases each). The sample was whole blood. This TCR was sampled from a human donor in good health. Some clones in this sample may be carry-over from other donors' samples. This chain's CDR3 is CASSFDGGPLGEQYF. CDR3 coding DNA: TGTGCCAGCAGTTTCGACGGGGGCCCGTTGGGGGAGCAGTACTTC. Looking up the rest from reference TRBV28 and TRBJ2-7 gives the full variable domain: DVKVTQSSRYLVKRTGEKVFLECVQDMDHENMFWYRQDPGLGLRLIYFSYDVKMKEKGDIPEGYSVSREKKERFSLILESASTNQTSMYLCASSFDGGPLGEQYFGPGTRLTVT.